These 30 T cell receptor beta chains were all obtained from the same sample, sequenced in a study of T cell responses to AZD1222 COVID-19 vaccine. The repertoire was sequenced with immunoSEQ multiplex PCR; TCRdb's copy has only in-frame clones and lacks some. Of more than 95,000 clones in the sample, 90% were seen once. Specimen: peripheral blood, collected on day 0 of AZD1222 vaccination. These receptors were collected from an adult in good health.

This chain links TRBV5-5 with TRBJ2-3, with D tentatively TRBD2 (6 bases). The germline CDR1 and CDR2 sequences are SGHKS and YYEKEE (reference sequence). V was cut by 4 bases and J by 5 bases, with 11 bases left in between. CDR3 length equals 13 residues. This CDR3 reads CASSRDFQDTQYF. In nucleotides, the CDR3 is TGTGCCAGCAGCCGGGACTTCCAAGATACGCAGTATTTT.

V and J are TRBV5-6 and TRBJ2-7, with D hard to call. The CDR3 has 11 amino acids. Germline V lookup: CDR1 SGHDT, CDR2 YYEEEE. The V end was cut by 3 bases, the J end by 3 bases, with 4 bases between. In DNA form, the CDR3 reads TGTGCCAGCAGCTACCTCTACGAGCAGTACTTC. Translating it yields CASSYLYEQYF. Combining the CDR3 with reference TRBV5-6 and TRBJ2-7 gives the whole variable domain DAGVTQSPTHLIKTRGQQVTLRCSPKSGHDTVSWYQQALGQGPQFIFQYYEEEERQRGNFPDRFSGHQFPNYSSELNVNALLLGDSALYLCASSYLYEQYFGPGTRLTVT.

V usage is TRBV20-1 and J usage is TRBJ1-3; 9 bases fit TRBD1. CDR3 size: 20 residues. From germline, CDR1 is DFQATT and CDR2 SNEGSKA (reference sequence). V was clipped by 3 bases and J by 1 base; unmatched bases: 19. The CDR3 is CSASVAAASIGTGSGNTIYF. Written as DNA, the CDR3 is TGCAGTGCTAGTGTGGCGGCGGCTTCTATAGGGACAGGGTCTGGAAACACCATATATTTT.

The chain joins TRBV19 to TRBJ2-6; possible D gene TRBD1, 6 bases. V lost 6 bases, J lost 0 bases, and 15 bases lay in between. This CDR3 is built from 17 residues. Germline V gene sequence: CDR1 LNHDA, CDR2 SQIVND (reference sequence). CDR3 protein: CASRLTGSSSGANVLTF. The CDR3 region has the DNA TGTGCCAGTAGATTGACAGGTTCTTCCTCTGGGGCCAACGTCCTGACTTTC.

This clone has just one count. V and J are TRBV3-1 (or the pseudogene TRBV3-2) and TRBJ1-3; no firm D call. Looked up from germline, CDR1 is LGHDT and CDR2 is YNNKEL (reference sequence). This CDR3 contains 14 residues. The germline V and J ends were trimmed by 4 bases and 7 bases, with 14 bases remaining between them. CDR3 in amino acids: CASSLGRPGNTIYF. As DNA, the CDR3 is TGTGCCAGCAGCCTGGGCCGCCCGGGTAACACCATATATTTT.

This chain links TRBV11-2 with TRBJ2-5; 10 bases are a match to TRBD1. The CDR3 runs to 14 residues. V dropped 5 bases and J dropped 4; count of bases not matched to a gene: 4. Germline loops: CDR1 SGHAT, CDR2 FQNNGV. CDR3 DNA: TGTGCCAGCAGCCGGGACAGGGGCGGAGAGACCCAGTACTTC. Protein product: CASSRDRGGETQYF.

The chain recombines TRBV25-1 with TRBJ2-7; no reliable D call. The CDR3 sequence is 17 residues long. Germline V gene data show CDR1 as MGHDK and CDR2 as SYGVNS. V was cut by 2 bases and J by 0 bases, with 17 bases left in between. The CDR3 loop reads CASSEGVWVGTSYEQYF. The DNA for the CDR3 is TGTGCCAGCAGTGAAGGGGTCTGGGTCGGAACCTCCTACGAGCAGTACTTC.

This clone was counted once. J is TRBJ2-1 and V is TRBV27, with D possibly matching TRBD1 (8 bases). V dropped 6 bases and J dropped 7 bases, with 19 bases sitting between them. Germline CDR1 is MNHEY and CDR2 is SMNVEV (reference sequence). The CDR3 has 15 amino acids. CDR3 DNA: TGTGCCAGCAGACTTACAGGGGGGGAACTTAATGAGCAGTTCTTC. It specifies CASRLTGGELNEQFF.

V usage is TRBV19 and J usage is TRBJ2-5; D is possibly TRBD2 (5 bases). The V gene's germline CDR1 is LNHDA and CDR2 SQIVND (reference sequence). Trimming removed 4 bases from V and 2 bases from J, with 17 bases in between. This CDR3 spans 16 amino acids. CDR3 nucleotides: TGTGCCAGTAGTAACGTAGCGAATGGGAAACAAGAGACCCAGTACTTC. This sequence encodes CASSNVANGKQETQYF.

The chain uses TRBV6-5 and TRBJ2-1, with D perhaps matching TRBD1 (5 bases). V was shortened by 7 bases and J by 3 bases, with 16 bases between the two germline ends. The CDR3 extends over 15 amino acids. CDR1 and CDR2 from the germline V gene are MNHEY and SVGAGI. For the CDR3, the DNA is TGTGCCAGCACCAAGCAGGGAATTCTCTACAATGAGCAGTTCTTC. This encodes CASTKQGILYNEQFF.

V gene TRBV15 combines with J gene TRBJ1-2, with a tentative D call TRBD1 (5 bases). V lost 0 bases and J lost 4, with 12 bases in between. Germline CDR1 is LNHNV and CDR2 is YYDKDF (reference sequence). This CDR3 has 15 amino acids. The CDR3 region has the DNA TGTGCCACCAGCAGAGATTACGGGGGAAGCTATGGCTACACCTTC. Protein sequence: CATSRDYGGSYGYTF.

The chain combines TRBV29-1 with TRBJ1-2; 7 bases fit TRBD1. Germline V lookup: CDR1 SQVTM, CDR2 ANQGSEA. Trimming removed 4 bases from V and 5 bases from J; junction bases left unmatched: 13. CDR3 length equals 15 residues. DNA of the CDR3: TGCAGCGTTGTTATGGGGGGTGGACAGGCTTATGGCTACACCTTC. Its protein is CSVVMGGGQAYGYTF.

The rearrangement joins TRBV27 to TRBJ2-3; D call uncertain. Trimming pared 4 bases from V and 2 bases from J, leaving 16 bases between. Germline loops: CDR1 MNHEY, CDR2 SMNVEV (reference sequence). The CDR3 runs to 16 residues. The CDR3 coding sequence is TGTGCCAGCAGTTCAAAAAACTCTGCTTTCACAGATACGCAGTATTTT. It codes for CASSSKNSAFTDTQYF.

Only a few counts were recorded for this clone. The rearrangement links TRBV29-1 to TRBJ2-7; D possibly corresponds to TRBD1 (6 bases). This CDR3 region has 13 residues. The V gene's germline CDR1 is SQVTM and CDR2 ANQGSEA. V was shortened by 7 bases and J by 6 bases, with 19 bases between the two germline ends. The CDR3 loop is CSAGSGALGEQYF. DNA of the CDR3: TGCAGCGCTGGATCAGGGGCCTTGGGCGAGCAGTACTTC.

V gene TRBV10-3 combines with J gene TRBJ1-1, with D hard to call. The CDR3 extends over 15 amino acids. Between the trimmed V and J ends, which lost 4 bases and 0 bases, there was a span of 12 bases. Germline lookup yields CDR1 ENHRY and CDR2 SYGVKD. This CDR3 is CAISVGSTLNTEAFF. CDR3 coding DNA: TGTGCCATCAGTGTGGGGAGCACTTTGAACACTGAAGCTTTCTTT.

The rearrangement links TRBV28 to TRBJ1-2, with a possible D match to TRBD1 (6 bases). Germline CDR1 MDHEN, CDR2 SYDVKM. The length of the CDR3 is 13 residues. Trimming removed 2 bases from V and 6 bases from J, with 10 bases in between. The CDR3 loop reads CASSLGTSHGYTF. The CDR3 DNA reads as TGTGCCAGCAGTTTAGGGACAAGCCATGGCTACACCTTC.

Written as DNA, the CDR3 is TGTGCCAGCTCCCTAAGGCGGGGCGTCGGCGTCGATACGCAGTATTTT. It translates to CASSLRRGVGVDTQYF. The rearrangement uses TRBV25-1 and TRBJ2-3; D possibly corresponds to TRBD2 (6 bases). V gave up 8 bases and J gave up 6 bases, with 24 bases separating them. Germline values: CDR1 MGHDK, CDR2 SYGVNS. This CDR3 is built from 16 residues.

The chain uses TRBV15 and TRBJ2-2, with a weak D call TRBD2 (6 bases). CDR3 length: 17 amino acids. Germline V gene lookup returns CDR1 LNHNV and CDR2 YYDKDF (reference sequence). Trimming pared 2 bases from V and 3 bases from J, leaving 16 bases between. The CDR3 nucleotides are TGTGCCACCAGCAGACCCCCGGGACTTCCCGACACCGGGGAGCTGTTTTTT. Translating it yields CATSRPPGLPDTGELFF.

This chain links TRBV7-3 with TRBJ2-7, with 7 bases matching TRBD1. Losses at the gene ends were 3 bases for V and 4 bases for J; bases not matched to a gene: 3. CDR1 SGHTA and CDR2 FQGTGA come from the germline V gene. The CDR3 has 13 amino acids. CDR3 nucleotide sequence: TGTGCCAGCAGCTTGGCAGGGGGTTACGAGCAGTACTTC. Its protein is CASSLAGGYEQYF. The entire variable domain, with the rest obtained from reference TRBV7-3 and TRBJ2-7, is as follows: GAGVSQTPSNKVTEKGKYVELRCDPISGHTALYWYRQSLGQGPEFLIYFQGTGAADDSGLPNDRFFAVRPEGSVSTLKIQRTERGDSAVYLCASSLAGGYEQYFGPGTRLTVT.

The CDR3 spells CARVNYGYTF. DNA of the CDR3: TGCGCTAGAGTCAACTATGGCTACACCTTC. The chain couples TRBV20-1 to TRBJ1-2; no reliable D call. The CDR3 extends over 10 amino acids. Germline CDR1 DFQATT, CDR2 SNEGSKA (reference sequence).

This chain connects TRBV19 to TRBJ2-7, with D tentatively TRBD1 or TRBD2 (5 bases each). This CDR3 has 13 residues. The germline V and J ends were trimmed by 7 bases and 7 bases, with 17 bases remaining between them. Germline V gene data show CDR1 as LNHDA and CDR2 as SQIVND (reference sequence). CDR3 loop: CASTVPGTREQYF. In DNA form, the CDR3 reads TGTGCCAGTACAGTCCCCGGGACGCGGGAGCAGTACTTC.

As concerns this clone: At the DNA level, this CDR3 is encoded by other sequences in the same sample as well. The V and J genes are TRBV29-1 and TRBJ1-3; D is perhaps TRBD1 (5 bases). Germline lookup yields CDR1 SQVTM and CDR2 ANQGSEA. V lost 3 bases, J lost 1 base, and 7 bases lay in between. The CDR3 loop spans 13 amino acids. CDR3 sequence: CSVDGGSGNTIYF. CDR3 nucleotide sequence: TGCAGCGTTGATGGGGGGTCTGGAAACACCATATATTTT. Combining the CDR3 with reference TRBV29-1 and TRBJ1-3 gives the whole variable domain SAVISQKPSRDICQRGTSLTIQCQVDSQVTMMFWYRQQPGQSLTLIATANQGSEATYESGFVIDKFPISRPNLTFSTLTVSNMSPEDSSIYLCSVDGGSGNTIYFGEGSWLTVV.

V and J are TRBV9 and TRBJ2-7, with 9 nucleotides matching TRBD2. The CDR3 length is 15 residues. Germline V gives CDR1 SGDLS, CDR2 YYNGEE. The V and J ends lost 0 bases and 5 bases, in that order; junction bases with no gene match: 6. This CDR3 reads CASSVGLAGIDEQYF. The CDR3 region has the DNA TGTGCCAGCAGCGTAGGCCTAGCGGGAATCGACGAGCAGTACTTC.

CDR3 in amino acids: CASSLTSGVVSEYF. CDR3 nucleotides: TGTGCCAGCAGTCTGACTAGCGGGGTCGTTTCGGAGTACTTC. The chain employs TRBV6-2 or TRBV6-3 and TRBJ2-7; 11 positions agree with TRBD2. V was clipped by 5 bases and J by 11 bases; unmatched bases: 11. Germline V gene data show CDR1 as MNHEY and CDR2 as SVGEGT. This CDR3 contains 14 residues.

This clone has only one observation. The CDR3 region has the DNA TGTGCCAGCAGTTACTCGCTAGGGAGGAGTGGCAATGAGCAGTTCTTC. This translates into CASSYSLGRSGNEQFF. This chain joins TRBV6-2 or TRBV6-3 and TRBJ2-1; D perhaps matches TRBD2 (6 bases). Between the trimmed V and J ends, which lost 0 bases and 6 bases, there was a span of 15 bases. Germline V gene sequence: CDR1 MNHEY, CDR2 SVGEGT. This CDR3 region has 16 residues.

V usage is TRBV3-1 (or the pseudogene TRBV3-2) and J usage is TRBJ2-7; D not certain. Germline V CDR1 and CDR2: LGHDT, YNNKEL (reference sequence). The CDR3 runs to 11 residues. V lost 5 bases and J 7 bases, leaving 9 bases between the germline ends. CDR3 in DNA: TGTGCCAGCAGCTTGCCCGGGGAGCAGTACTTC. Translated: CASSLPGEQYF.

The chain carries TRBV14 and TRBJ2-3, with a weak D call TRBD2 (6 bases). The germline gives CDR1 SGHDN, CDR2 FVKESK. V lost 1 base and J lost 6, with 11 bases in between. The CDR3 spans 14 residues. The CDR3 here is CASSQVAAGDTQYF. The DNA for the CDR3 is TGTGCCAGCAGCCAAGTTGCCGCGGGGGATACGCAGTATTTT.

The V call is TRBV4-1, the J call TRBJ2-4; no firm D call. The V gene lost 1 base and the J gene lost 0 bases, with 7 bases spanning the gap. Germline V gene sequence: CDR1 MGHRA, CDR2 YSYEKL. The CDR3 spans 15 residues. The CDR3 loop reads CASSQAHQAKNIQYF. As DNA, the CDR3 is TGCGCCAGCAGCCAAGCCCACCAAGCCAAAAACATTCAGTACTTC.

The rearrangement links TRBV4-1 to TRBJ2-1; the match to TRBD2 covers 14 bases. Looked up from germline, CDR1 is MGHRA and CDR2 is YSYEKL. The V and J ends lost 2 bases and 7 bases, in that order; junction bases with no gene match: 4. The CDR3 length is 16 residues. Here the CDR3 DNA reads TGCGCCAGCAGCCAACCCGGGACTAGCGGGAGTAATGAGCAGTTCTTC. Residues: CASSQPGTSGSNEQFF.

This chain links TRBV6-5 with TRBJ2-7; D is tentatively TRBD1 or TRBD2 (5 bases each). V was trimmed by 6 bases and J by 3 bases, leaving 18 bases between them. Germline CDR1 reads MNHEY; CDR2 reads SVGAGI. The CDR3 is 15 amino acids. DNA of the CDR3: TGTGCCAGCAGGCAAAGAGGGGTTGGCGGCTACGAGCAGTACTTC. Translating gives CASRQRGVGGYEQYF.